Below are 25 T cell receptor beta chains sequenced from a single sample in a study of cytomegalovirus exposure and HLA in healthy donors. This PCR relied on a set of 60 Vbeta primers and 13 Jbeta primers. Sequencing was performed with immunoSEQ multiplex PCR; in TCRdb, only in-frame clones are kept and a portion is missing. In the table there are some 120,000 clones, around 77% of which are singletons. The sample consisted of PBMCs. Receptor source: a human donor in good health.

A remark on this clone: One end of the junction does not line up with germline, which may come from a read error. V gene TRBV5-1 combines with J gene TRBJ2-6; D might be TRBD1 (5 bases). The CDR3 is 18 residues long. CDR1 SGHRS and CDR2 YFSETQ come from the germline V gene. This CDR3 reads CASSLKDTETSGANGLTF. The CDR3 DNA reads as TGCGCCAGCAGCCTGAAAGACACAGAAACCTCTGGGGCCAACGGCCTGACTTTC.

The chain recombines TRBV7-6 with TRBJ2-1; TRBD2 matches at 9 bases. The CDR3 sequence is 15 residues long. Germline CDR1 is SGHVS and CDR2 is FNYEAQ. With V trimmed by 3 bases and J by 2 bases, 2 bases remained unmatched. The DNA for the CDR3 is TGTGCCAGCAGCTTGGTAGCGGGGGCCTACAATGAGCAGTTCTTC. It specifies CASSLVAGAYNEQFF.

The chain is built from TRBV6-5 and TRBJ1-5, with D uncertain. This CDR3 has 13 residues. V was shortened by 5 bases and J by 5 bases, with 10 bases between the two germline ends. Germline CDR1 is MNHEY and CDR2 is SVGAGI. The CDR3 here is CASSEDGYQPQHF. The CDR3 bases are TGTGCCAGCAGTGAGGATGGGTATCAGCCCCAGCATTTT.

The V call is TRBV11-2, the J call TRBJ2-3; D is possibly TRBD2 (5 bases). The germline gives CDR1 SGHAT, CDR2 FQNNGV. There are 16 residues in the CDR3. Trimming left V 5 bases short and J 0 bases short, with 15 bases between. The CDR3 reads CASSPRRTASTDTQYF. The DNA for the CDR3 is TGTGCCAGCAGCCCTCGGAGGACGGCTAGCACAGATACGCAGTATTTT.

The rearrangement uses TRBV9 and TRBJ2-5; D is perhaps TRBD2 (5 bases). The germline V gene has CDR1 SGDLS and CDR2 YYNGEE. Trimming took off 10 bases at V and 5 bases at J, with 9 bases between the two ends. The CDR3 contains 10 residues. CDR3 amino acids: CAPRRETQYF. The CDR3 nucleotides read TGTGCCCCGAGGAGGGAGACCCAGTACTTC.

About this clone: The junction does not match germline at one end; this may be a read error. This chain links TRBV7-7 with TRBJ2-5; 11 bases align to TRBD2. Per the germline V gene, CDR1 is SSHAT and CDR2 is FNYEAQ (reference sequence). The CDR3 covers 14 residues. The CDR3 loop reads CASSPGTSGETQYF. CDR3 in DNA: TGTGCTAGCAGCCCCGGGACTAGCGGAGAGACCCAGTACTTC.

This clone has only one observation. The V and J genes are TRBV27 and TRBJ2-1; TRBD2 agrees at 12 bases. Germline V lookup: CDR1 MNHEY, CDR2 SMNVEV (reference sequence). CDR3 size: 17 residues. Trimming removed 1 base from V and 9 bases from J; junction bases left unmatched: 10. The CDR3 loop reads CASSLWPLAGGGGEQFF. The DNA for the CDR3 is TGTGCCAGCAGTTTATGGCCCCTAGCGGGAGGGGGTGGTGAGCAGTTCTTC.

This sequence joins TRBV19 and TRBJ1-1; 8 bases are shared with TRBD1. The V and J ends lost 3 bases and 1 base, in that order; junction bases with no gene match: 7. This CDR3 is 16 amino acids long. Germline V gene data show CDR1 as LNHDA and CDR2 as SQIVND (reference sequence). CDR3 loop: CASSIRSGQANTEAFF. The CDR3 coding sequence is TGTGCCAGTAGTATTAGATCGGGACAGGCGAACACTGAAGCTTTCTTT.

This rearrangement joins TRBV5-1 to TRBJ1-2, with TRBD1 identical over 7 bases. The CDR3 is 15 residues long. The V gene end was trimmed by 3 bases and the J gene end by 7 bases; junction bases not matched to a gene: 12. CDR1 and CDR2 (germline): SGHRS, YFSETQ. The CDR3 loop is CASSSTQGVPAGYTF. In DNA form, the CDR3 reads TGCGCCAGCAGCTCGACGCAGGGGGTCCCCGCTGGCTACACCTTC.

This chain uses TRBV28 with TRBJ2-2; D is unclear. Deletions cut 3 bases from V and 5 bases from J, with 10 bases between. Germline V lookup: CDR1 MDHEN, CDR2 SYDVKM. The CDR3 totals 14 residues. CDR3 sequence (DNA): TGTGCCAGCAGTTTCCCCCCACTAACCGGGGAGCTGTTTTTT. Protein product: CASSFPPLTGELFF.

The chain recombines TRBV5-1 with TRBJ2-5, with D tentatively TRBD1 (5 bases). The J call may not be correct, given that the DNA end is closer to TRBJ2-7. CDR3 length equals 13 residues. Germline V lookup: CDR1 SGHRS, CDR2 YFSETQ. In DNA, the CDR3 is TGCGCCAGCAGCTTGGCCCCAGGGTCCGAGCAGTACTTC. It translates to CASSLAPGSEQYF.

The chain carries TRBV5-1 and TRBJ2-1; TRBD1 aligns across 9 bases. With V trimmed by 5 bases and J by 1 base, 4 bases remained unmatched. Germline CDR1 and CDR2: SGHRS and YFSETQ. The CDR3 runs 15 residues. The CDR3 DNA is TGCGCCAGCAGACTAGGACAGGGGTCCTACAATGAGCAGTTCTTC. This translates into CASRLGQGSYNEQFF.

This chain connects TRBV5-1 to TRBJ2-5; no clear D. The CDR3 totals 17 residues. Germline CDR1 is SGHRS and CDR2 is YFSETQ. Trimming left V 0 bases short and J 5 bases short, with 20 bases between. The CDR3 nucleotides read TGCGCCAGCAGCTTGGCTGGTCCTCCTCTGATACGGGAGACCCAGTACTTC. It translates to CASSLAGPPLIRETQYF.

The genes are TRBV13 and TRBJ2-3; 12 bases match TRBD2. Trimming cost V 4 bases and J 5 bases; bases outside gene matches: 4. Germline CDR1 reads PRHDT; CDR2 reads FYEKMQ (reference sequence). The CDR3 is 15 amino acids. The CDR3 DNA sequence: TGTGCCAGCAGCTACAGACTAGCGGGAGAAGATACGCAGTATTTT. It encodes CASSYRLAGEDTQYF.

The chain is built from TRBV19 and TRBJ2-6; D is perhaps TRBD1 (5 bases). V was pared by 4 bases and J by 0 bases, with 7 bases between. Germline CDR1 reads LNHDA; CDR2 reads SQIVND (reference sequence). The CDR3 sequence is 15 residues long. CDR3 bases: TGTGCCAGTAGTAGACAGATCTCTGGGGCCAACGTCCTGACTTTC. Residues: CASSRQISGANVLTF.

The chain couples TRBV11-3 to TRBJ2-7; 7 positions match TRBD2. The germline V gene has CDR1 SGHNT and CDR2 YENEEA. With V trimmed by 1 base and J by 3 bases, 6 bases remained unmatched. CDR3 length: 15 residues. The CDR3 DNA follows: TGTGCCAGCAGCTTAGGGGAGGGGCTGGACTACGAGCAGTACTTC. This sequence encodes CASSLGEGLDYEQYF.

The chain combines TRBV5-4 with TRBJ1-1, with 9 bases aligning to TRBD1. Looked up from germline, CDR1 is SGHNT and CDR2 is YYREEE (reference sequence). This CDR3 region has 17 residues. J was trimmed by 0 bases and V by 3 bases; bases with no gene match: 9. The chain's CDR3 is CASSSGLGQGMNTEAFF. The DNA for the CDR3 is TGTGCCAGCAGCTCCGGTTTAGGACAGGGGATGAACACTGAAGCTTTCTTT.

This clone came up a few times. The CDR3 loop reads CASRSHAGTEAFF. CDR3 nucleotide sequence: TGTGCCAGCAGGTCCCACGCCGGGACTGAAGCTTTCTTT. The chain employs TRBV6-5 and TRBJ1-1; D is ambiguous. Deletions cut 6 bases from V and 5 bases from J, with 13 bases between. The V gene's germline CDR1 is MNHEY and CDR2 SVGAGI. The CDR3 length is 13 residues.

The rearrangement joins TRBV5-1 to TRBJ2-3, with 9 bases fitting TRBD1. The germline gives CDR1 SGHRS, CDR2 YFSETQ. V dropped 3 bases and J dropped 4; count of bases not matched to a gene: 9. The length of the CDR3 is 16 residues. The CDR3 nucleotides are TGCGCCAGCAGCTACCCACAGGGGGCCGGGGCAGATACGCAGTATTTT. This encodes CASSYPQGAGADTQYF.

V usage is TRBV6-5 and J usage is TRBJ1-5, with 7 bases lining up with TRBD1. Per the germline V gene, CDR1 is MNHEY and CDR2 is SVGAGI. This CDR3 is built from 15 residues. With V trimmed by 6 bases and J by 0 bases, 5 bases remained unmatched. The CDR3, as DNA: TGTGCCAGCAGACAGGGGTCGTATAGCAATCAGCCCCAGCATTTT. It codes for CASRQGSYSNQPQHF.

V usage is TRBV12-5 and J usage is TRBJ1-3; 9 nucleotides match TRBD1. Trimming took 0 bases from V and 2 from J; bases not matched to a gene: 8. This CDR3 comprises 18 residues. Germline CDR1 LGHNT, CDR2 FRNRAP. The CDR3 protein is CASGLVGTGRGAGNTIYF. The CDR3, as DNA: TGTGCTAGTGGTTTGGTCGGGACAGGGAGAGGTGCTGGAAACACCATATATTTT.

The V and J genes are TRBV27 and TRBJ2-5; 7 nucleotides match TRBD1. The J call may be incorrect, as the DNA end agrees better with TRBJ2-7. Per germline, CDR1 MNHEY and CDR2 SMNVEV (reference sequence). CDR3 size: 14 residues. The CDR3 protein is CASSYRGSSYEQYF. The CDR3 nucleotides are TGTGCCAGCAGTTACAGGGGTAGCTCCTACGAGCAGTACTTC.

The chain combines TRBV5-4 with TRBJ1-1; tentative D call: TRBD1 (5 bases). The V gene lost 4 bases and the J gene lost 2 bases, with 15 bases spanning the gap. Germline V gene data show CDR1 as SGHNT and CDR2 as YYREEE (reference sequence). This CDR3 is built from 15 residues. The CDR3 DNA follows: TGTGCCAGCAGCCAACTTGGCCAGGGAAACACTGAAGCTTTCTTT. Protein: CASSQLGQGNTEAFF.

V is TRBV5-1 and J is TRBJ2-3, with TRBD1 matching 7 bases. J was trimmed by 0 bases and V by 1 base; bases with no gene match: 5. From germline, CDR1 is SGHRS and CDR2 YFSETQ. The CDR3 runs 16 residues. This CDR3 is CASSLITGASTDTQYF. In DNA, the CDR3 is TGCGCCAGCAGCTTGATCACAGGGGCCAGCACAGATACGCAGTATTTT.

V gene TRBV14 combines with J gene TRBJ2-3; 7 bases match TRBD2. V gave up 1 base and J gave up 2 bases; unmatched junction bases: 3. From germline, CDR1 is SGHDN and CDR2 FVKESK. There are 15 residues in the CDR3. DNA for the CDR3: TGTGCCAGCAGCCAAGGTGCGGGAGCCACAGATACGCAGTATTTT. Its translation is CASSQGAGATDTQYF.